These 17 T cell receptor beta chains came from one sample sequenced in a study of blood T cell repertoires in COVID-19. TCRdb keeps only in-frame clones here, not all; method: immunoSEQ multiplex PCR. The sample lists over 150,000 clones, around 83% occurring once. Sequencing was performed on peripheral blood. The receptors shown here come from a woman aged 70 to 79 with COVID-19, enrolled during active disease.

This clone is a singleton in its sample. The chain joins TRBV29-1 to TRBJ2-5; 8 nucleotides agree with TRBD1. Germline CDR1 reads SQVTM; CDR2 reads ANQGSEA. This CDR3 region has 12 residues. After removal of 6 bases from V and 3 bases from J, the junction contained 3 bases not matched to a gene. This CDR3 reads CSVLQGEETQYF. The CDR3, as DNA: TGCAGCGTGCTACAGGGGGAAGAGACCCAGTACTTC. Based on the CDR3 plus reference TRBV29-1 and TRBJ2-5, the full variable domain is SAVISQKPSRDICQRGTSLTIQCQVDSQVTMMFWYRQQPGQSLTLIATANQGSEATYESGFVIDKFPISRPNLTFSTLTVSNMSPEDSSIYLCSVLQGEETQYFGPGTRLLVL.

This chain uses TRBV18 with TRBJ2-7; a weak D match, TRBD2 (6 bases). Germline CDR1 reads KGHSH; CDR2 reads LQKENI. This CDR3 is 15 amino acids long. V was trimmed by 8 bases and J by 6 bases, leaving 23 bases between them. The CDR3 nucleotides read TGTGCCAGCCGACGACCCGGGCTTCAGGAGGGCGAGCAGTACTTC. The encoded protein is CASRRPGLQEGEQYF.

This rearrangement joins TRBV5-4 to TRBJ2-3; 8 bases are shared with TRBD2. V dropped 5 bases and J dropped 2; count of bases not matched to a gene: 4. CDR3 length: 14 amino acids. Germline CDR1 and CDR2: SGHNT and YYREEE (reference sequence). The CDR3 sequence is CASRKLADTDTQYF. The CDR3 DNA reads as TGTGCCAGCAGAAAACTAGCGGACACAGATACGCAGTATTTT.

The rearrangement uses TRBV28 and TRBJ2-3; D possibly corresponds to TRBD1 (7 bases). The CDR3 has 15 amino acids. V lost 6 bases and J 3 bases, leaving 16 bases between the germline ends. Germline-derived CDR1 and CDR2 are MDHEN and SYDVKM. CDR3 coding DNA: TGTGCCAGCAGCCTAACACAGGGGACTACAGATACGCAGTATTTT. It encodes CASSLTQGTTDTQYF.

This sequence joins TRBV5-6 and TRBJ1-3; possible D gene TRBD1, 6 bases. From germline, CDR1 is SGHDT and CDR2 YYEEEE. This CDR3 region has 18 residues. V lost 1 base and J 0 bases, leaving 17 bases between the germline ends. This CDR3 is CASSLLGQSKNSGNTIYF. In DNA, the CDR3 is TGTGCCAGCAGCTTGCTAGGACAGTCCAAAAACTCTGGAAACACCATATATTTT.

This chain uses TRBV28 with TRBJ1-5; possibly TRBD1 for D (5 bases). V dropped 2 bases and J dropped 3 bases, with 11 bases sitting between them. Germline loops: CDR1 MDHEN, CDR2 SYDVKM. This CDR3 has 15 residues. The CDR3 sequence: CASSLVPGLNQPQHF. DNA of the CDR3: TGTGCCAGCAGTTTAGTCCCGGGACTCAATCAGCCCCAGCATTTT.

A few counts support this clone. This CDR3 is CSASYRLAGRRGTGELFF. CDR3 sequence (DNA): TGCAGTGCTAGTTACCGACTAGCGGGGAGGAGAGGCACCGGGGAGCTGTTTTTT. The chain uses TRBV20-1 and TRBJ2-2; 11 nucleotides line up with TRBD2. After removal of 3 bases from V and 4 bases from J, the junction contained 13 bases not matched to a gene. Germline CDR1 and CDR2: DFQATT and SNEGSKA (reference sequence). The CDR3 is made up of 18 amino acids.

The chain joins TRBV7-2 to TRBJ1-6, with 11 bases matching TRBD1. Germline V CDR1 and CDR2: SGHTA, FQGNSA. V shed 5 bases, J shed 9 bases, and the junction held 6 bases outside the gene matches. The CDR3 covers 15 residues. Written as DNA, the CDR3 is TGTGCCAGCAGCCGGGGGGACAGGGGGATTTCACCCCTCCACTTT. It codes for CASSRGDRGISPLHF.

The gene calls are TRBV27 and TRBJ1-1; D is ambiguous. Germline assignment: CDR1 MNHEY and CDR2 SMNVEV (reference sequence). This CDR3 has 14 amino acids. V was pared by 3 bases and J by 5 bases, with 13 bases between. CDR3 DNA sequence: TGTGCCAGCAGTTTCCCGGGGAAAGGGACTGAAGCTTTCTTT. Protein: CASSFPGKGTEAFF.

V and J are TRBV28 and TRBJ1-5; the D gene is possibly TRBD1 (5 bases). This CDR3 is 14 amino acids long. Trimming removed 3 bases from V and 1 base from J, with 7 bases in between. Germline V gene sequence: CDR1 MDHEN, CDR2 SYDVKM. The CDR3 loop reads CASSLRQSNQPQHF. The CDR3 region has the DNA TGTGCCAGCAGTTTGAGACAGAGCAATCAGCCCCAGCATTTT. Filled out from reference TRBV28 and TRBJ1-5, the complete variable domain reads DVKVTQSSRYLVKRTGEKVFLECVQDMDHENMFWYRQDPGLGLRLIYFSYDVKMKEKGDIPEGYSVSREKKERFSLILESASTNQTSMYLCASSLRQSNQPQHFGDGTRLSIL.

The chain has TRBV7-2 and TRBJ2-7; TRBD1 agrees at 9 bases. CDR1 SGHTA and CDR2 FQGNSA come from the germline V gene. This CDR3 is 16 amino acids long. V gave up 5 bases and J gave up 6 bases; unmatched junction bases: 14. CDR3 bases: TGTGCCAGCAGCCGGCGGACAGGGGTCGGTCCAGTCGAGCAGTACTTC. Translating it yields CASSRRTGVGPVEQYF.

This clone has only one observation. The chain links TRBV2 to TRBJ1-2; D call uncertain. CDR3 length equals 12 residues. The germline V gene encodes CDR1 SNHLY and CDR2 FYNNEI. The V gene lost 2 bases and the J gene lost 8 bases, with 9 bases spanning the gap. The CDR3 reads CASSERGGGYTF. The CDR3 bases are TGTGCCAGCAGTGAACGGGGAGGCGGCTACACCTTC. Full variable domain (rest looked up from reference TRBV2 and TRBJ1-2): EPEVTQTPSHQVTQMGQEVILRCVPISNHLYFYWYRQILGQKVEFLVSFYNNEISEKSEIFDDQFSVERPDGSNFTLKIRSTKLEDSAMYFCASSERGGGYTFGSGTRLTVV.

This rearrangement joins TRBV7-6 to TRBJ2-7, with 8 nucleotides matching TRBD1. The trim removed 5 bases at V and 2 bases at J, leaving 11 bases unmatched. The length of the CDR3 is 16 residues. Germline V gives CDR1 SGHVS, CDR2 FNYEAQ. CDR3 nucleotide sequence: TGTGCCAGCAGCACTGGGGACAGGTTCGCAACCTACGAGCAGTACTTC. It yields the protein CASSTGDRFATYEQYF. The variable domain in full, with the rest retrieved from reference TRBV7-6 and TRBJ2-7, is GAGVSQSPRYKVTKRGQDVALRCDPISGHVSLYWYRQALGQGPEFLTYFNYEAQQDKSGLPNDRFSAERPEGSISTLTIQRTEQRDSAMYRCASSTGDRFATYEQYFGPGTRLTVT.

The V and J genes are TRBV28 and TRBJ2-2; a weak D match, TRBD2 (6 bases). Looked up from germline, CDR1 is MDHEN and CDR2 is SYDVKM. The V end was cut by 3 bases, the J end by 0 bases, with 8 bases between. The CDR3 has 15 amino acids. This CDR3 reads CASSFSGANTGELFF. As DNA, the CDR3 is TGTGCCAGCAGTTTTTCGGGGGCGAACACCGGGGAGCTGTTTTTT. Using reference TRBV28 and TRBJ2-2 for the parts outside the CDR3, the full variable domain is DVKVTQSSRYLVKRTGEKVFLECVQDMDHENMFWYRQDPGLGLRLIYFSYDVKMKEKGDIPEGYSVSREKKERFSLILESASTNQTSMYLCASSFSGANTGELFFGEGSRLTVL.

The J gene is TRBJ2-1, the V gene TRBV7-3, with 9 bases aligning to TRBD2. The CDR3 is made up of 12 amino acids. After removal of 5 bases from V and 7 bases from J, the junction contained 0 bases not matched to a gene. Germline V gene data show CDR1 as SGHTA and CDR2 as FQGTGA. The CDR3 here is CASSTSGNEQFF. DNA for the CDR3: TGTGCCAGCAGCACTAGCGGGAATGAGCAGTTCTTC.

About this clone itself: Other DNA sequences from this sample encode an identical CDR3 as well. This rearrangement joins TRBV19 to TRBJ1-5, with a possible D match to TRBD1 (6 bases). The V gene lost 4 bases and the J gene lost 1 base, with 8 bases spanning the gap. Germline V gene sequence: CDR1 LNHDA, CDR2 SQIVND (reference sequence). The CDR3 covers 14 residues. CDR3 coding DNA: TGTGCCAGTAGTACCACAGGGAGCAATCAGCCCCAGCATTTT. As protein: CASSTTGSNQPQHF.

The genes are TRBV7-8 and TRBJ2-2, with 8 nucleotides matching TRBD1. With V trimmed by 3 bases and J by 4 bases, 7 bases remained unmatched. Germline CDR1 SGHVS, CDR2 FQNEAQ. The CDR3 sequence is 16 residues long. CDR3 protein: CASSFAQGAGTGELFF. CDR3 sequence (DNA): TGTGCCAGCAGCTTCGCGCAGGGGGCAGGCACCGGGGAGCTGTTTTTT.